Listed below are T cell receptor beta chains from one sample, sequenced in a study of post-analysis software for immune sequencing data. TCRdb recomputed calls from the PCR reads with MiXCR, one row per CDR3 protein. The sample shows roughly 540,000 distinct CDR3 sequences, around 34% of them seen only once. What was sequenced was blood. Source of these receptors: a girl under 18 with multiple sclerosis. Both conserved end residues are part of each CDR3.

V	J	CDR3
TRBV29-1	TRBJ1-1	CSVARRGLSNTEAFF
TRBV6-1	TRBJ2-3	CASSVGGAQDTQYF
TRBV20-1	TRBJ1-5	CSAFPGPNQPQHF
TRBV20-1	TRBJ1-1	CSAGPTAGTEAFF
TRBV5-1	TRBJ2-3	CASSLDIADTQYF
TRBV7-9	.	CASSKFGIEQYF
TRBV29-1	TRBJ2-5	CSGVGRVGETQYF
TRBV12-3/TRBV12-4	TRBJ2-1	CASSAGDRGNEQFF
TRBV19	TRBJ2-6	CASSISGPSGANVLTF
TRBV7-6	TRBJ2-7	CASSLAAGGLFEQYF
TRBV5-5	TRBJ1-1	CASSLVRQARDTEAFF
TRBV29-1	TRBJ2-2	CSAYRTGGRPTGELFF
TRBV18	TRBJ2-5	CASALDRQETQYF
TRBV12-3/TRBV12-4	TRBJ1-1	CASTHGQTNTEAFF
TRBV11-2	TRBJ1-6	CASSLAGQRESPLHF
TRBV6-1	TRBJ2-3	CASSAGGGPIDTQYF
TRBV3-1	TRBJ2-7	CASSPWSVSYEQYF
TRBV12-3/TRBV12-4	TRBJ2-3	CASTRDTRTDTQYF
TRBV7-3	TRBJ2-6	CASSLYSGANVLTF
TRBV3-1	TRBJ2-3	CASSQVLAGVTDTQYF
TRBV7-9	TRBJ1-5	CASSLASGGVQPQHF
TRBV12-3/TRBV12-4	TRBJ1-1	CASIMGHPGTEAFF
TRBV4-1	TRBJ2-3	CASSQAHISGDTDTQYF
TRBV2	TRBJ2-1	CASIGTSGGSTREQFF
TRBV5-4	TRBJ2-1	CASSSKNAGVFF
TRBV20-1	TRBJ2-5	CSARDLGQGETQYF
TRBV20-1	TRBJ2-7	CSASGGPGSYGQYF
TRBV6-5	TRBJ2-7	CASSYSRQGNYEQYF
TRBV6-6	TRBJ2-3	CASSRLASARNTDTQYF
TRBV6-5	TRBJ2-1	CASSYGELYNEQFF
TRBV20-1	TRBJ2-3	CSAGGSSRSGDTQYF
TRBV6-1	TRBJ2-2	CASRKGTGGANTGELFF
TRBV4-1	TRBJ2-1	CASSQVGGGASGEQFF
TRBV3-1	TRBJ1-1	CASSRRAATGEAFF
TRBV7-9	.	CASSSAAENYEQYF
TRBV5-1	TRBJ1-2	CASSLDSGGSYGYTF
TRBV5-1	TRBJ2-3	CASSLVASGRGYTQYF
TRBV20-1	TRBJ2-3	CSARDITGAQYF
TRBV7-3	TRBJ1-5	CASSLRVRREQPQHF
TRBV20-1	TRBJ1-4	CSASGRGATNEKLFF
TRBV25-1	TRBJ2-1	CASSGTSGLNEQFF
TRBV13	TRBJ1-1	CASSLFPGGSNTEAFF
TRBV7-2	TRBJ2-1	CASSFGPLTLYNEQFF
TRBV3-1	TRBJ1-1	CASMNQGFYTEAFF
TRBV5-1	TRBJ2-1	CARGLAGEYEQFF
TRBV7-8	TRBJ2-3	CASSLGVASTDTQYF
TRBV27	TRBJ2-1	CASSLSGAGVSSYNEQFF
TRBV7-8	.	CASMFRPGSYEQYF
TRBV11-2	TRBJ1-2	CASSSGQGAGYTF
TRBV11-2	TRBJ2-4	CASSPPGVDIQYF
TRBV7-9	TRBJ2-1	CASSRGLSEQFF
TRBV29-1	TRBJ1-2	CSVEGSDRAGGYTF
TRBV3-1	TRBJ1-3	CASSHKMALPPGNTIYF
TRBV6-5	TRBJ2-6	CASSSPVVGANVLTF
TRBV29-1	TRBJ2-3	CSVSGTSGASTDTQYF
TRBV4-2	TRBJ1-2	CASSQAGEGFNYGYTF